The 4 T cell receptor beta chains below all came from one sample that was sequenced in a study of regulatory T cells in long-lasting Graves disease. Sequencing libraries for TCR beta were prepared with iRepertoire HTBI primers and Arm-PCR of CDR3 regions. TCRdb independently ran MiXCR on the multiplex PCR reads; one entry per CDR3 protein. The data contain approximately 440,000 distinct CDR3 sequences, about 20% of them singletons. Time point noted: persistent/refractory GD, antithyroid drugs over 5 years with positive TRAb. PBMC-derived RNA was used for the TCR library. The sample in question was peripheral blood mononuclear cells (PBMCs), obtained when the disease was refractory, from a patient treated with antithyroid drugs. The receptors derive from a female donor with Graves disease.

In its sample, this clonotype was seen many times. The rearrangement links TRBV28 to TRBJ1-1, with 9 bases matching TRBD1. The CDR3 runs 13 residues. Germline assignment: CDR1 MDHEN and CDR2 SYDVKM. Trimming took 6 bases from V and 5 from J; bases not matched to a gene: 4. CDR3 coding DNA: TGTGCCAGCAGCCGGGACAGGGCTACTGAAGCTTTCTTT. This translates into CASSRDRATEAFF.

The sample holds a few counts of this clonotype. This may arise from a read error, as a much more abundant clone is one base away. The V gene is TRBV2, the J gene TRBJ1-4; D is ambiguous. The CDR3 length is 12 residues. Germline V lookup: CDR1 SNHLY, CDR2 FYNNEI. CDR3 region: CASIGLNGKLFF. The CDR3, as DNA: TGTGCCAGCATTGGCCTTAATGGAAAACTGTTTTTT.

This clonotype appeared many times. V usage is TRBV5-1 and J usage is TRBJ2-7, with 13 bases aligning to TRBD2. CDR3 length: 15 amino acids. Trimming at V came to 4 bases and at J to 4 bases, leaving 5 bases not matched to a gene. From germline, CDR1 is SGHRS and CDR2 YFSETQ. In nucleotides, the CDR3 is TGCGCCAGCAGCCCCGGACTAGCGGGAGAGTACGAGCAGTACTTC. Its protein product is CASSPGLAGEYEQYF. The whole variable domain, filled in from reference TRBV5-1 and TRBJ2-7, reads KAGVTQTPRYLIKTRGQQVTLSCSPISGHRSVSWYQQTPGQGLQFLFEYFSETQRNKGNFPGRFSGRQFSNSRSEMNVSTLELGDSALYLCASSPGLAGEYEQYFGPGTRLTVT.

The chain employs TRBV29-1 and TRBJ1-1; D gene unclear. The CDR3 covers 12 residues. Germline V gene data show CDR1 as SQVTM and CDR2 as ANQGSEA. Trimming cost V 6 bases and J 4 bases, with 12 bases left between them. The CDR3 protein is CSVNGYSTEAFF. The DNA for the CDR3 is TGCAGCGTGAATGGGTATTCCACTGAAGCTTTCTTT.